This T cell receptor (beta chain) was retrieved from a study of T cell clonality in common variable immunodeficiency. Findings and limits, study-wide: In common variable immunodeficiency, TCR beta chains reportedly carried fewer deletions and N-nucleotide insertions. Shared TCRbeta clones were fewer between CVID subjects than controls.

CDR3 length equals 13 residues. Germline CDR1 is GTSNPN and CDR2 is SVGIG (reference sequence). Equal genomic DNA amounts from CVID and control samples were sequenced. Clones were sequenced by immunoSEQ multiplex PCR, and TCRdb holds only the in-frame ones, with some missing. In total the sample includes tens of thousands of clones, none of them seen once. Donors gave roughly 5 to 8 ml heparinized peripheral whole blood. In its sample, this clone was seen many times. Its antigen is not identified. Coverage ceases 3 residues before the CDR3 finishes, and the germline J gene fills in the end. The clonotype comes from a person between 18 and 70 years old in good health. This sequence joins TRBV30 and TRBJ2-3; 7 nucleotides line up with TRBD1. The sample consisted of peripheral blood mononuclear cells. The CDR3 sequence is CACGAGGQETQYF. The CDR3 bases that were read are TGTGCCTGTGGGGCAGGGGGACAAGAGACG.